These 29 T cell receptor beta chains were sequenced from one sample in a study of blood T cells in healthy people across ages. Combining a sample-barcoded 5' primer with a J-beta primer mix, a second PCR ran for 7 to 11 cycles. TCRdb re-called the 5' RACE reads with MiXCR, one entry per CDR3 protein. The table lists around 500,000 distinct CDR3 sequences, around 48% of them singletons, with under 30% in the top ten. Source material: blood. These receptors originate from a man older than 75 in good health.

Here the CDR3 reads CASSLGPGQGVNTPFF. CDR3 nucleotide sequence: TGCGCCAGCAGCTTGGGTCCGGGACAGGGGGTGAATACCCCGTTCTTC. V usage is TRBV5-1 and J usage is TRBJ2-1; 11 bases align to TRBD1. Germline CDR1 is SGHRS and CDR2 is YFSETQ. The CDR3 is 16 residues long. The J segment lost 15 bases and the V segment lost 0 bases, leaving 14 bases of the junction unmatched.

This clonotype has more than one count but fewer than ten. This chain joins TRBV13 and TRBJ1-4; the match to TRBD1 covers 7 bases. The CDR3 covers 16 residues. CDR1 is PRHDT, CDR2 FYEKMQ, per germline (reference sequence). After removal of 3 bases from V and 2 bases from J, the junction contained 6 bases not matched to a gene. CDR3: CASSFRQGATNEKLFF. The CDR3, as DNA: TGTGCCAGCAGCTTCCGACAGGGCGCTACTAATGAAAAACTGTTTTTT.

The chain employs TRBV6-2 or TRBV6-3 and TRBJ2-1, with TRBD2 matching over 7 bases. CDR3 length equals 15 residues. Trimming took 4 bases from V and 6 from J; bases not matched to a gene: 9. Germline assignment: CDR1 MNHEY and CDR2 SVGEGT. Here the CDR3 DNA reads TGTGCCAGCAGTTCTCCGGGACTACGGGTCAATGAGCAGTTCTTC. Residues: CASSSPGLRVNEQFF.

This clonotype was observed a handful of times. The rearrangement uses TRBV5-1 and TRBJ2-3; TRBD2 aligns across 10 bases. Germline V gene lookup returns CDR1 SGHRS and CDR2 YFSETQ. The J segment lost 4 bases and the V segment lost 0 bases, leaving 5 bases of the junction unmatched. This CDR3 comprises 16 residues. The DNA for the CDR3 is TGCGCCAGCAGCTTGGAGAGCGGGAGGGCCCCAGATACGCAGTATTTT. Its protein is CASSLESGRAPDTQYF.

The table lists this clonotype with a few counts. The gene calls are TRBV10-3 and TRBJ2-1, with 10 bases lining up with TRBD1. Germline V CDR1 and CDR2: ENHRY, SYGVKD. This CDR3 comprises 13 residues. Losses at the gene ends were 9 bases for V and 3 bases for J; bases not matched to a gene: 2. CDR3 loop: CAIRDRGYNEQFF. The DNA for the CDR3 is TGTGCCATTCGGGACAGGGGCTACAATGAGCAGTTCTTC.

This clonotype appeared a few times. The rearrangement uses TRBV6-5 and TRBJ2-2; D ambiguous. Germline V gives CDR1 MNHEY, CDR2 SVGAGI. Trimming cost V 6 bases and J 4 bases, with 27 bases left between them. The CDR3 has 19 residues. CDR3 sequence (DNA): TGTGCCAGCAGATCTACCTCGACTTCAAGCCCTAAATTCACCGGGGAGCTGTTTTTT. Amino acids: CASRSTSTSSPKFTGELFF.

The CDR3 here is CASSVGTSIAYEQYF. As DNA, the CDR3 is TGTGCCAGCAGTGTCGGGACCTCGATCGCCTACGAGCAGTACTTC. This chain joins TRBV12-3 or TRBV12-4 and TRBJ2-4; TRBD1 or TRBD2 may be the D gene (5 bases each). The DNA end favors TRBJ2-7, so the J call may be wrong. The CDR3 runs 15 residues.

The chain has TRBV7-2 and TRBJ2-7; D assignment may be TRBD1 or TRBD2 (7 bases each). CDR1 and CDR2 (germline): SGHTA, FQGNSA. The CDR3 sequence is 13 residues long. The V end lost 5 bases, the J end lost 12 bases, and 20 bases lay between the germline ends. CDR3 protein: CASSPGLEGAGYF. Written as DNA, the CDR3 is TGTGCCAGCAGCCCCGGACTAGAGGGGGCCGGGTACTTC.

This chain uses TRBV6-6 with TRBJ1-5; the match to TRBD1 covers 10 bases. The CDR3 is 17 amino acids. Germline CDR1 reads MNHNY; CDR2 reads SVGAGI (reference sequence). The V gene end was trimmed by 2 bases and the J gene end by 0 bases; junction bases not matched to a gene: 4. The CDR3 reads CASSYTGTGASNQPQHF. In DNA form, the CDR3 reads TGTGCCAGCAGTTACACGGGGACAGGGGCTAGCAATCAGCCCCAGCATTTT.

This clonotype was recorded many times. This sequence joins TRBV6-6 and TRBJ1-5; D is possibly TRBD1 (5 bases). Germline V gives CDR1 MNHNY, CDR2 SVGAGI (reference sequence). The CDR3 covers 15 residues. V was clipped by 0 bases and J by 5 bases, with 11 bases between them. CDR3 protein: CASSYSGDWDQPQHF. CDR3 sequence (DNA): TGTGCCAGCAGTTACTCAGGGGATTGGGATCAGCCCCAGCATTTT.

This clonotype has more than one count but fewer than ten. V usage is TRBV20-1 and J usage is TRBJ2-1; 11 nucleotides line up with TRBD2. The CDR3 spans 13 residues. Germline lookup yields CDR1 DFQATT and CDR2 SNEGSKA (reference sequence). Losses at the gene ends were 6 bases for V and 10 bases for J; bases not matched to a gene: 8. The CDR3 protein is CSAMGLAEREQFF. The CDR3 DNA is TGCAGTGCCATGGGACTAGCGGAAAGGGAGCAGTTCTTC.

The rearrangement uses TRBV5-8 and TRBJ2-3; maybe TRBD1 (5 bases). CDR3 length: 15 amino acids. Germline V lookup: CDR1 SGHTS, CDR2 YDEGEE. The V gene lost 4 bases and the J gene lost 2 bases, with 14 bases spanning the gap. This CDR3 is CASSEGARDTDTQYF. The CDR3 region has the DNA TGTGCCAGCAGCGAAGGGGCCAGGGACACAGATACGCAGTATTTT.

This clonotype was counted once. The chain uses TRBV19 and TRBJ1-1, with 9 bases fitting TRBD1. Germline CDR1 LNHDA, CDR2 SQIVND (reference sequence). The V and J ends lost 3 bases and 3 bases, in that order; junction bases with no gene match: 5. The CDR3 is 15 residues long. The CDR3 sequence is CASSIFRTGDTEAFF. CDR3 nucleotides: TGTGCCAGTAGTATTTTTAGGACAGGGGACACTGAAGCTTTCTTT. Full variable domain (outside the CDR3, taken from reference TRBV19 and TRBJ1-1): DGGITQSPKYLFRKEGQNVTLSCEQNLNHDAMYWYRQDPGQGLRLIYYSQIVNDFQKGDIAEGYSVSREKKESFPLTVTSAQKNPTAFYLCASSIFRTGDTEAFFGQGTRLTVV.

The chain has TRBV5-1 and TRBJ1-1, with D maybe TRBD1 (6 bases). Germline assignment: CDR1 SGHRS and CDR2 YFSETQ. The V and J ends lost 3 bases and 0 bases respectively, with 12 bases between them. The CDR3 spans 15 residues. The CDR3 nucleotides are TGCGCCAGCAGCTGGGGGGGGGGCCTGAACACTGAAGCTTTCTTT. It yields the protein CASSWGGGLNTEAFF.

V is TRBV6-1 and J is TRBJ2-7; no clear D gene. This CDR3 contains 12 residues. V lost 2 bases, J lost 4 bases, and 6 bases lay in between. Germline CDR1 is MNHNS and CDR2 is SASEGT. The CDR3 is CASSESVYEQYF. In nucleotides, the CDR3 is TGTGCCAGCAGTGAATCCGTGTACGAGCAGTACTTC.

V is TRBV20-1 and J is TRBJ2-2; 7 nucleotides agree with TRBD1. V shed 6 bases and J 1 base; nucleotides not matched to a gene: 5. The germline gives CDR1 DFQATT, CDR2 SNEGSKA (reference sequence). This CDR3 is 14 amino acids long. The CDR3 DNA reads as TGCAGTGCGGCCGGGACAGAGAACACCGGGGAGCTGTTTTTT. This encodes CSAAGTENTGELFF.

A note on this clonotype: This sequence may be a read error, since a much larger clone differs from it by one base. The chain is built from TRBV6-6 and TRBJ2-5; 7 bases map to TRBD1. The J call could be wrong; TRBJ2-1 is a better fit for the DNA end. Germline loops: CDR1 MNHNY, CDR2 SVGAGI (reference sequence). This CDR3 is built from 15 residues. In nucleotides, the CDR3 is TGTGCCAGCAGTCGGCACAGGGGCACCCAAGAGACCCAGTTCTTC. Its protein is CASSRHRGTQETQFF.

J is TRBJ2-4 and V is TRBV3-1, with TRBD2 matching 8 bases. V was clipped by 4 bases and J by 13 bases; unmatched bases: 6. CDR3 size: 12 residues. Germline assignment: CDR1 LGHDT and CDR2 YNNKEL (reference sequence). CDR3 in DNA: TGTGCCAGCAGCCGGGAAGCGGGAGTGCAGTACTTC. It translates to CASSREAGVQYF.

The chain carries TRBV6-6 and TRBJ1-2; D perhaps matches TRBD1 (6 bases). Germline V gene data show CDR1 as MNHNY and CDR2 as SVGAGI (reference sequence). Between the trimmed V and J ends, which lost 3 bases and 2 bases, there was a span of 13 bases. The length of the CDR3 is 15 residues. DNA for the CDR3: TGTGCCAGCAGTTATCGCGGGGGGCAGAACTATGGCTACACCTTC. Translation: CASSYRGGQNYGYTF.

The genes are TRBV10-3 and TRBJ2-1, with D possibly TRBD2 on 5 matching bases. This CDR3 region has 14 residues. In germline, CDR1 is ENHRY, CDR2 SYGVKD. V was clipped by 6 bases and J by 4 bases, with 13 bases between them. For the CDR3, the DNA is TGTGCCATCAGCCTGAGTGGCGGGTACAATGAGCAGTTCTTC. As protein: CAISLSGGYNEQFF.

As concerns this clonotype: It may be a read error: a sequence one base away is much more abundant. The V call is TRBV6-6, the J call TRBJ1-2; possible D gene TRBD1, 5 bases. V lost 6 bases, J lost 3 bases, and 14 bases lay in between. The CDR3 consists of 14 residues. CDR1 and CDR2 (germline): MNHNY, SVGAGI (reference sequence). The CDR3 coding sequence is TGTGCCAGCAGCCCCGGGGCAGAATACTATGGCTACACCTTC. Its protein is CASSPGAEYYGYTF.

This clonotype was found a few times. The gene calls are TRBV18 and TRBJ2-5; D gene ambiguous. Trimming took off 5 bases at V and 4 bases at J, with 23 bases between the two ends. Germline values: CDR1 KGHSH, CDR2 LQKENI. This CDR3 region has 17 residues. Here the CDR3 reads CASSTLSLSGTGETQYF. The CDR3 DNA reads TGTGCCAGCTCAACGCTTAGTTTATCGGGCACGGGAGAGACCCAGTACTTC. The full variable domain, with the rest looked up from reference TRBV18 and TRBJ2-5, is NAGVMQNPRHLVRRRGQEARLRCSPMKGHSHVYWYRQLPEEGLKFMVYLQKENIIDESGMPKERFSAEFPKEGPSILRIQQVVRGDSAAYFCASSTLSLSGTGETQYFGPGTRLLVL.

The gene calls are TRBV5-1 and TRBJ2-1, with 11 positions matching TRBD1. CDR1 and CDR2 from the germline V gene are SGHRS and YFSETQ. This CDR3 has 14 amino acids. Trimming took 0 bases from V and 10 from J; bases not matched to a gene: 3. The CDR3 loop is CASSLDRTGGEQFF. DNA of the CDR3: TGCGCCAGCAGCTTGGACCGGACAGGGGGCGAGCAGTTCTTC.

To note about this clonotype: A much larger clone differs from this one at a single base, so this may be a read error. The rearrangement uses TRBV6-5 and TRBJ2-7, with TRBD1 matching 8 bases. CDR3 length: 16 amino acids. From germline, CDR1 is MNHEY and CDR2 SVGAGI. Losses at the gene ends were 2 bases for V and 1 base for J; bases not matched to a gene: 7. The CDR3: CASSYGGQESSYEQYF. CDR3 sequence (DNA): TGTGCCAGCAGTTACGGGGGACAGGAGAGTTCCTACGAGCAGTACTTC.

This chain uses TRBV6-2 or TRBV6-3 with TRBJ2-4, with a tentative D call TRBD1 (5 bases). Trimming cost V 7 bases and J 8 bases, with 18 bases left between them. In germline, CDR1 is MNHEY, CDR2 SVGEGT. This CDR3 has 14 residues. The CDR3 protein is CASTTRQGGDIQYF. CDR3 coding DNA: TGTGCCAGCACCACGAGGCAGGGTGGGGACATTCAGTACTTC.

The chain has TRBV7-9 and TRBJ2-5, with TRBD2 matching 9 bases. Germline V gene data show CDR1 as SEHNR and CDR2 as FQNEAQ (reference sequence). This CDR3 is built from 15 residues. V lost 5 bases and J lost 8; bases outside the gene matches: 12. The DNA for the CDR3 is TGTGCCAGCAGCCCCCGCGGGGGGGGGTCAATTACCCAGTACTTC. Protein product: CASSPRGGGSITQYF.

This clonotype has a count of ten or more. J is TRBJ2-1 and V is TRBV5-1, with 10 bases fitting TRBD1. J lost 2 bases, V lost 1 base, and 6 bases had no gene match. There are 17 residues in the CDR3. CDR1 is SGHRS, CDR2 YFSETQ, per germline. DNA of the CDR3: TGCGCCAGCAGCTTGAACCCCGGGACAGGGGCCTACAATGAGCAGTTCTTC. Translation gives CASSLNPGTGAYNEQFF.

Only one count was recorded for this clonotype. The J gene is TRBJ1-1, the V gene TRBV5-1; no definite D call. V was cut by 4 bases and J by 1 base, with 11 bases left in between. Germline V gives CDR1 SGHRS, CDR2 YFSETQ. The CDR3 has 14 residues. CDR3 sequence reads: CASSVDIGNTEAFF. In nucleotides, the CDR3 is TGCGCCAGCAGCGTTGACATAGGGAACACTGAAGCTTTCTTT.

This clonotype has only one observation. The chain is built from TRBV20-1 and TRBJ2-4; D perhaps matches TRBD2 (6 bases). The ends were cut back, 6 bases at V and 3 bases at J, with 21 bases in the middle. The V gene's germline CDR1 is DFQATT and CDR2 SNEGSKA (reference sequence). The CDR3 is 16 residues long. The CDR3 DNA reads as TGCAGTGCCGGACCCCCAGCTGCGGGGATCAAAAACATTCAGTACTTC. Amino acids: CSAGPPAAGIKNIQYF.